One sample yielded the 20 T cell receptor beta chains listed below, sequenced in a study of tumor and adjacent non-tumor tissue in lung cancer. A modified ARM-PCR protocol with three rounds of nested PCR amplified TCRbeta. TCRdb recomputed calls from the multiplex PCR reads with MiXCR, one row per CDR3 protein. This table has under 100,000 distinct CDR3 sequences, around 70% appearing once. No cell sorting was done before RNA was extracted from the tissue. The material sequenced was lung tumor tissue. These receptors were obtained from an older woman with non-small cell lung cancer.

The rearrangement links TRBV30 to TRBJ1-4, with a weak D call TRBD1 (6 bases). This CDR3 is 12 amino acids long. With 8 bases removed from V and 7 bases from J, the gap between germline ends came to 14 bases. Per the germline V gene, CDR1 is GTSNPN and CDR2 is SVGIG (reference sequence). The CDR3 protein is CAGAGTFEKLFF. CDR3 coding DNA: TGTGCCGGAGCGGGGACATTTGAAAAACTGTTTTTT.

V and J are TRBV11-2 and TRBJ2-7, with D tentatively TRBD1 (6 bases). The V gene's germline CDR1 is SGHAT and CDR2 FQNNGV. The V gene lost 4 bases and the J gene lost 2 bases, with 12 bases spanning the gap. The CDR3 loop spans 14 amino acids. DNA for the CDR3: TGTGCCAGCAGCTCCCTCCACAGGGCCTACGAGCAGTACTTC. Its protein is CASSSLHRAYEQYF.

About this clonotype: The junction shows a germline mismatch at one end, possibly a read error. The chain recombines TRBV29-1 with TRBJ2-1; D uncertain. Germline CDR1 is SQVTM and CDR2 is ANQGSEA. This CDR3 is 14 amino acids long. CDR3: CGVEVSRAYNEQFF. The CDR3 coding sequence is TGCGGCGTTGAAGTTAGTAGGGCCTACAATGAGCAGTTCTTC.

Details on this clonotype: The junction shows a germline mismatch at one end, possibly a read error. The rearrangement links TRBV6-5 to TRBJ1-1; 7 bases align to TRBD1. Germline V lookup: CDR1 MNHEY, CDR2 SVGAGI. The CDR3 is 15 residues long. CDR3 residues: CASSSSGGGHAEAFF. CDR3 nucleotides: TGCGCCAGCAGTTCTTCAGGGGGTGGGCACGCTGAAGCTTTCTTT.

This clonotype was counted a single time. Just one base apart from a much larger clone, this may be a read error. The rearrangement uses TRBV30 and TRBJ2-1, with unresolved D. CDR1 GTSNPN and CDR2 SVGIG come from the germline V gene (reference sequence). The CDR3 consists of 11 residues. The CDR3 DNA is TGTGACTGGAGTGCTACGAAAGAGCAGTTCTTC. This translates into CDWSATKEQFF.

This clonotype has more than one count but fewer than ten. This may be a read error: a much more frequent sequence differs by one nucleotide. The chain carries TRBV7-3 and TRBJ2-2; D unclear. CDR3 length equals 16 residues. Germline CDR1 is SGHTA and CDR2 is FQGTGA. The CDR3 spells CASILTRRMNTGELFF. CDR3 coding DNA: TGTGCCAGCATCTTAACGCGGCGGATGAACACCGGGGAGCTGTTTTTT. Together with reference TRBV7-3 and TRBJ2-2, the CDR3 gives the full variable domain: GAGVSQTPSNKVTEKGKYVELRCDPISGHTALYWYRQSLGQGPEFLIYFQGTGAADDSGLPNDRFFAVRPEGSVSTLKIQRTERGDSAVYLCASILTRRMNTGELFFGEGSRLTVL.

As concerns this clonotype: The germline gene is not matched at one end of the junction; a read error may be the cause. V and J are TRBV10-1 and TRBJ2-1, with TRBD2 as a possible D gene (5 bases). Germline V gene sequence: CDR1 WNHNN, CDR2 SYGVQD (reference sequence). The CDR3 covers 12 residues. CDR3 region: CTSSHSGNEQSF. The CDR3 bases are TGCACCAGCAGTCACTCGGGGAATGAGCAGTCCTTC.

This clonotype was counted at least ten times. The DNA for the CDR3 is TGTGCCAGCAGCCACGGCGGACAGGGGACGTTTCCCGGGGAGCTGTTTTTT. Translating gives CASSHGGQGTFPGELFF. The genes are TRBV28 and TRBJ2-2; 9 bases line up with TRBD1. Per germline, CDR1 MDHEN and CDR2 SYDVKM. V lost 6 bases and J lost 6; bases outside the gene matches: 14. The CDR3 sequence is 17 residues long.

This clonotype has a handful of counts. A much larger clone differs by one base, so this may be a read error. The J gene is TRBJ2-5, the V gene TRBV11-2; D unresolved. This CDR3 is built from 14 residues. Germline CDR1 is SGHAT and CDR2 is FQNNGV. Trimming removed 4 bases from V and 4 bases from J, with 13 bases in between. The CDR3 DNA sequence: TGTGCCAGCAGCTCCTGGGTTTCGAGAGAGACCCAGTACTTC. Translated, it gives CASSSWVSRETQYF. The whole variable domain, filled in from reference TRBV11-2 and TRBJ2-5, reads EAGVAQSPRYKIIEKRQSVAFWCNPISGHATLYWYQQILGQGPKLLIQFQNNGVVDDSQLPKDRFSAERLKGVDSTLKIQPAKLEDSAVYLCASSSWVSRETQYFGPGTRLLVL.

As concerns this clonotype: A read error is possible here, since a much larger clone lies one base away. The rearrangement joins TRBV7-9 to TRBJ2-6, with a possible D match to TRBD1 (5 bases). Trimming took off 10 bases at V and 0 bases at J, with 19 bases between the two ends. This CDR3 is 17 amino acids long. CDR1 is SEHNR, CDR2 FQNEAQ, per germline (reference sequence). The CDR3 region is CATNGPRGYSGANVLTF. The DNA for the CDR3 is TGTGCCACCAACGGGCCTAGGGGTTACTCTGGGGCCAACGTCCTGACTTTC.

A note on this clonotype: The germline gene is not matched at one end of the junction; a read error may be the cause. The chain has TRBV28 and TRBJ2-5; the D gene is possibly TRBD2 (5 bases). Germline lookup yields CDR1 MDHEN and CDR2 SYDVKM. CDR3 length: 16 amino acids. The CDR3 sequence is CASSALVSGQKETQHF. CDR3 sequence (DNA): TGTGCCAGCAGTGCCCTCGTGAGCGGTCAAAAAGAGACCCAGCACTTC.

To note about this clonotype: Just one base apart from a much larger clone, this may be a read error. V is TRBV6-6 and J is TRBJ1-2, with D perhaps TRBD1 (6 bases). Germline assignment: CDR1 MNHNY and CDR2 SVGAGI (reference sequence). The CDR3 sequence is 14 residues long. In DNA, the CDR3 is TGTGTCAGCAGTTACTCACAGGGATCCTATGGCTACACCTTC. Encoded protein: CVSSYSQGSYGYTF.

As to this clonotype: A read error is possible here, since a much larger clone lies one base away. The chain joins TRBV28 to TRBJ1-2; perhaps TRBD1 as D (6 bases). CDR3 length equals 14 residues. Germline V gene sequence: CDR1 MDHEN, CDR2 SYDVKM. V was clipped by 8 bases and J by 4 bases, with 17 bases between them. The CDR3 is CASSLGTFGYGYTF. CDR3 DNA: TGTGCCAGCTCTCTAGGGACATTCGGCTATGGCTACACCTTC.

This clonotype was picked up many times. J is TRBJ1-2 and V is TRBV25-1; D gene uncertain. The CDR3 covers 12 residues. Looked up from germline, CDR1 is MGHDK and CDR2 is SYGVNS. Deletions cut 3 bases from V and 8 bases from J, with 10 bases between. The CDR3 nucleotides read TGTGCCAGCAGTGAGGGAGGAGGCGGCTACACCTTC. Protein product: CASSEGGGGYTF.

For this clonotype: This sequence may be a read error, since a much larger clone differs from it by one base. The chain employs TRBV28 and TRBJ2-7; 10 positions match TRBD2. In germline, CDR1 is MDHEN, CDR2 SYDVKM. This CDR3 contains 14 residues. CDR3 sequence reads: CASSPQAGGPEHYF. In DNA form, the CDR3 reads TGTGCCAGCAGTCCACAAGCGGGAGGGCCTGAGCATTACTTC.

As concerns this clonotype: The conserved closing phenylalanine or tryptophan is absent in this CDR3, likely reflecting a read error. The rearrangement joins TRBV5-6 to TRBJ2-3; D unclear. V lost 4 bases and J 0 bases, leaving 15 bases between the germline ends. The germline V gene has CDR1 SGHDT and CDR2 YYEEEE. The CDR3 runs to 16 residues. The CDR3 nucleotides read TGTGCCAGCAGCCCTATGGACGGACCGAGCACAGATACGCAGTATTAT. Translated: CASSPMDGPSTDTQYY.

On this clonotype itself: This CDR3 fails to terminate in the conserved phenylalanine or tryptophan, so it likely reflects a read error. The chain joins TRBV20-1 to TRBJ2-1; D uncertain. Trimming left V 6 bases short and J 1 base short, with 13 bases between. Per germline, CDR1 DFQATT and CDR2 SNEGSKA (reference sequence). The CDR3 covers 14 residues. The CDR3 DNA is TGCAGTGCCCCGAGAGGCCAATCCTACAATGAGCAGTTCTTA. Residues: CSAPRGQSYNEQFL.

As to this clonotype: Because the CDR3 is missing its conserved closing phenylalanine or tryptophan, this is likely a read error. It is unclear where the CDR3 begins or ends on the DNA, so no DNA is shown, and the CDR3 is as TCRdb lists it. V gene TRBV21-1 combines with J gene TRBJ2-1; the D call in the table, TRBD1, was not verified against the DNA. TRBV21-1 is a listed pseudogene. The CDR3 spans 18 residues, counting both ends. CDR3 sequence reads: CASSKALSPGQGDTEQFY.

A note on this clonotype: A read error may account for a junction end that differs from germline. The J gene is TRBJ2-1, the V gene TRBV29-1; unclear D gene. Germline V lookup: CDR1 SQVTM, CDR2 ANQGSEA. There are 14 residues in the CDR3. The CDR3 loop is CSVEPCFTYSEQFF. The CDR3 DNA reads TGCAGCGTCGAGCCCTGTTTTACCTACAGTGAGCAATTCTTC.

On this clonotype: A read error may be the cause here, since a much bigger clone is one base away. CDR3 sequence reads: CASRFQETQYF. DNA of the CDR3: TGTGCCAGCAGATTCCAAGAGACCCAGTACTTC. This chain joins TRBV12-3 or TRBV12-4 and TRBJ2-5; D is ambiguous. The CDR3 runs to 11 residues. V lost 6 bases and J 1 base, leaving 3 bases between the germline ends.